This is a list of T cell receptor beta chains from one sample in a study of blood T cell repertoires in COVID-19. Sequenced by immunoSEQ multiplex PCR; TCRdb stores in-frame clones only, minus some. Altogether approximately 200,000 clones are present, more than 70% being singletons, with the ten largest covering 4% to 5%. Sequencing input: peripheral blood. Every receptor here comes from a woman in her twenties or thirties with acute or convalescent COVID-19. Both conserved end residues are part of each CDR3. D genes are given only for firm matches. The size of a clone is reported for some rows only, either as once, few or many, or as a class for expanded clones.

NA TRBJ2-5 TRBV28 NA CASIETADQETQYF TGTGCCAGCATCGAGACAGCAGACCAAGAGACCCAGTACTTC
NA TRBJ2-2 TRBV28 TRBD2 CASGLAGTGELFF TGTGCCAGCGGACTAGCGGGGACCGGGGAGCTGTTTTTT
once TRBJ2-5 TRBV18 TRBD2 CASSPGEGFETQYF TGTGCCAGCTCACCCGGGGAGGGATTTGAGACCCAGTACTTC
NA TRBJ1-1 TRBV10-3 NA CAISERVNTEAFF TGTGCCATCAGCGAGCGAGTGAACACTGAAGCTTTCTTT
NA TRBJ2-2 TRBV30 NA CAWGGLGQLNTGELFF TGTGCCTGGGGGGGGTTGGGGCAGCTGAACACCGGGGAGCTGTTTTTT
NA TRBJ1-3 TRBV3-1/TRBV3-2 NA CASTGQAGNTIYF TGTGCCAGCACAGGGCAGGCCGGAAACACCATATATTTT
NA TRBJ1-5 TRBV2 TRBD1 CASRTGWTNQPQHF TGTGCCAGCAGGACAGGGTGGACCAATCAGCCCCAGCATTTT
NA TRBJ2-1 TRBV9 TRBD2 CASSSTSGRTNEQFF TGTGCCAGCAGCTCAACCAGCGGGAGGACCAATGAGCAGTTCTTC
NA TRBJ2-7 TRBV28 TRBD2 CASSVLTSIPHEQYF TGTGCCAGCAGTGTATTGACTAGCATACCCCACGAGCAGTACTTC
NA TRBJ2-3 TRBV9 TRBD2 CASSARLAGDLDTQYF TGTGCCAGCAGCGCTAGACTAGCGGGAGATTTGGATACGCAGTATTTT
NA TRBJ2-3 TRBV29-1 NA CSVPTGGNTDTQYF TGCAGCGTTCCTACCGGAGGGAACACAGATACGCAGTATTTT
NA TRBJ2-3 TRBV27 NA CASSLTAPGLAGDTQYF TGTGCCAGCAGTTTAACCGCCCCGGGACTGGCGGGAGATACGCAGTATTTT
NA TRBJ1-6 TRBV18 TRBD1 CASSPNDRGNSPLHF TGTGCCAGCTCACCAAACGACAGGGGCAATTCACCCCTCCACTTT
NA TRBJ2-1 TRBV15 NA CATSRARLRNEQFF TGTGCCACCAGCAGAGCCCGACTGAGAAATGAGCAGTTCTTC
NA TRBJ1-2 TRBV2 TRBD1 CATTRDRDDGYTF TGTGCCACAACCCGGGACAGGGATGACGGCTACACCTTC
NA TRBJ2-1 TRBV30 NA CACHRAAYNEQFF TGTGCCTGCCACCGAGCGGCCTACAATGAGCAGTTCTTC
NA TRBJ2-1 TRBV27 TRBD2 CASSFHGTSGLTAGGEQFF TGTGCCAGCAGCTTCCACGGGACTAGCGGGCTTACCGCGGGGGGTGAGCAGTTCTTC
NA TRBJ2-5 TRBV25-1 NA CASSQGQETQYF TGTGCCAGCAGTCAGGGGCAAGAGACCCAGTACTTC
once TRBJ2-1 TRBV28 TRBD2 CASTPGGGYNEQFF TGTGCCAGCACCCCGGGAGGCGGGTACAATGAGCAGTTCTTC
NA TRBJ1-4 TRBV7-9 TRBD1 CASSRTGENEKLFF TGTGCCAGCAGCCGGACAGGGGAGAATGAAAAACTGTTTTTT
NA TRBJ2-7 TRBV14 NA CASNAGSYEQYF TGTGCCAGCAATGCGGGATCCTACGAGCAGTACTTC
NA TRBJ1-2 TRBV5-5 NA CASSGREFGYTF TGTGCCAGCAGCGGCAGGGAATTCGGCTACACCTTC
few TRBJ1-4 TRBV20-1 NA CSARAPRAVFF TGCAGTGCTAGAGCGCCACGCGCGGTGTTTTTT
NA TRBJ2-3 TRBV11-2 TRBD2 CASSLPLGGDTQYF TGTGCCAGCAGCTTGCCCCTCGGGGGGGATACGCAGTATTTT
few TRBJ1-4 TRBV18 TRBD1 CASSPIQGSNEKLFF TGTGCCAGCTCACCCATACAGGGGTCTAATGAAAAACTGTTTTTT
NA TRBJ2-1 TRBV29-1 TRBD2 CSVGLAGGPGNGQFF TGCAGCGTCGGACTAGCGGGAGGGCCTGGTAACGGGCAGTTCTTC
NA TRBJ1-6 TRBV9 TRBD1 CASRKGTENSPLHF TGTGCCAGCAGGAAAGGGACAGAAAATTCACCCCTCCACTTT